The 30 T cell receptor beta chains below come from one sample, sequenced in a study of cytomegalovirus exposure and HLA in healthy donors (dated by TCRdb to 2016 to 2017). Libraries came from the immunoSEQ multiplex PCR assay. A mixture of 60 forward primers for TCR Vbeta segments and 13 reverse primers for TCR Jbeta segments was used in the multiplex PCR. TCRdb mirrors the immuneACCESS table, restricted to in-frame sequences. Some clones are absent from its copies; in checked studies, under half trace to an unresolved V gene, and the reason for the others is unknown. The sample table shows just under 95,000 clones, and roughly 80% are seen once. The ten most abundant clones make up around 10% of the sample. Sequenced material: PBMCs. The receptors originated from a human donor in good health.

The rearrangement joins TRBV29-1 to TRBJ2-1, with 8 positions matching TRBD2. There are 14 residues in the CDR3. V shed 7 bases and J 4 bases; nucleotides not matched to a gene: 9. From germline, CDR1 is SQVTM and CDR2 ANQGSEA. CDR3 in DNA: TGCAGCGCCGAGGGTAGCGGGATGTACAATGAGCAGTTCTTC. It codes for CSAEGSGMYNEQFF.

The count of this clone is one. The chain uses TRBV7-7 and TRBJ2-5; 8 bases agree with TRBD1. The CDR3 has 13 amino acids. Unmatched junction bases numbered 3, after V lost 4 bases and J lost 5 bases. Per the germline V gene, CDR1 is SSHAT and CDR2 is FNYEAQ (reference sequence). CDR3 nucleotides: TGTGCCAGCAGCTGGGGACAGGAGGAGACCCAGTACTTC. It encodes CASSWGQEETQYF.

The chain employs TRBV7-2 and TRBJ2-7, with TRBD2 matching 16 bases. The CDR3 length is 17 residues. The V gene's germline CDR1 is SGHTA and CDR2 FQGNSA. Germline trimming cut 1 base from V and 7 bases from J; bases unmatched to any gene: 7. In nucleotides, the CDR3 is TGTGCCAGCAGCTTAGGGGGGACTAGCGGGAGGGCCAGGGAGCAGTACTTC. It is translated as CASSLGGTSGRAREQYF.

The gene calls are TRBV6-5 and TRBJ1-1; weak D call: TRBD1 (6 bases). Germline CDR1 and CDR2: MNHEY and SVGAGI. The CDR3 runs 15 residues. The V and J ends lost 4 bases and 0 bases respectively, with 12 bases between them. The DNA of the CDR3 is TGTGCCAGCAGTTTGACTGGGGGCATGAACACTGAAGCTTTCTTT. Protein product: CASSLTGGMNTEAFF.

The chain has TRBV11-2 and TRBJ2-5, with 10 bases identical to TRBD2. Germline loops: CDR1 SGHAT, CDR2 FQNNGV. The CDR3 loop spans 14 amino acids. Trimming cost V 4 bases and J 6 bases; bases outside gene matches: 5. CDR3 sequence reads: CASSSGTSVKTQYF. In DNA, the CDR3 is TGTGCCAGCAGCTCTGGGACTAGCGTAAAGACCCAGTACTTC. Based on the CDR3 plus reference TRBV11-2 and TRBJ2-5, the full variable domain is EAGVAQSPRYKIIEKRQSVAFWCNPISGHATLYWYQQILGQGPKLLIQFQNNGVVDDSQLPKDRFSAERLKGVDSTLKIQPAKLEDSAVYLCASSSGTSVKTQYFGPGTRLLVL.

The J gene is TRBJ2-5, the V gene TRBV7-2; tentatively, D is TRBD1 (6 bases). Per the germline V gene, CDR1 is SGHTA and CDR2 is FQGNSA. The CDR3 is 15 residues long. V lost 5 bases and J lost 2, with 15 bases in between. CDR3 loop: CASSPDQGWQETQYF. The CDR3 bases are TGTGCCAGCAGCCCGGATCAGGGGTGGCAAGAGACCCAGTACTTC.

Here the CDR3 reads CASSKQGWNEQFF. The CDR3 DNA sequence: TGTGCCAGCAGTAAACAGGGTTGGAATGAGCAGTTCTTC. This chain joins TRBV6-5 and TRBJ2-1; D might be TRBD1 (6 bases). The V and J ends lost 5 bases and 7 bases respectively, with 12 bases between them. The germline V gene has CDR1 MNHEY and CDR2 SVGAGI. The CDR3 loop spans 13 amino acids.

This clone occurred a few times. The chain couples TRBV5-1 to TRBJ2-6, with D possibly being TRBD2 (6 bases). The length of the CDR3 is 15 residues. V lost 2 bases to trimming and J lost 2 bases, with 8 bases between them. Germline-derived CDR1 and CDR2 are SGHRS and YFSETQ. Written as DNA, the CDR3 is TGCGCCAGCAGCTTTGGAGGGACTGGGGCCAACGTCCTGACTTTC. Amino acid sequence: CASSFGGTGANVLTF.

This clone occurred once. CDR3 DNA sequence: TGCAGCGTTCGACTATCCTACGAGCAGTACTTC. Translated, it gives CSVRLSYEQYF. The chain links TRBV29-1 to TRBJ2-5, with D maybe TRBD2 (5 bases). The end of the DNA aligns better with TRBJ2-7, so the J call may be wrong. The CDR3 spans 11 residues. CDR1 is SQVTM, CDR2 ANQGSEA, per germline.

V is TRBV4-2 and J is TRBJ2-7; 8 bases align to TRBD2. The CDR3 has 16 amino acids. The ends lost 2 bases at V and 6 bases at J; junction bases unmatched: 12. Germline CDR1 LGHNA, CDR2 YNFKEQ. Here the CDR3 DNA reads TGTGCCAGCAGCCAAATCGGGGGGGCCATTTTGGGCGAGCAGTACTTC. Its translation: CASSQIGGAILGEQYF.

The chain uses TRBV18 and TRBJ1-5; D unresolved. V dropped 3 bases and J dropped 2 bases, with 14 bases sitting between them. Germline lookup yields CDR1 KGHSH and CDR2 LQKENI. The CDR3 has 16 amino acids. The CDR3 bases are TGTGCCAGCTCACCCTTTGAGAGGTCCGGCAATCAGCCCCAGCATTTT. It yields the protein CASSPFERSGNQPQHF.

This rearrangement joins TRBV19 to TRBJ2-2, with D hard to call. The CDR3 consists of 14 residues. Trimming shortened V by 6 bases and J by 0 bases, and 8 bases separated the two germline ends. From germline, CDR1 is LNHDA and CDR2 SQIVND (reference sequence). The CDR3: CASRTGANTGELFF. CDR3 bases: TGTGCCAGTAGGACTGGAGCGAACACCGGGGAGCTGTTTTTT.

This clone was seen only once. The chain recombines TRBV5-1 with TRBJ2-7; perhaps TRBD1 as D (5 bases). Per the germline V gene, CDR1 is SGHRS and CDR2 is YFSETQ. This CDR3 contains 12 residues. With 5 bases removed from V and 1 base from J, the gap between germline ends came to 7 bases. The CDR3 protein is CASRAGSYEQYF. In nucleotides, the CDR3 is TGCGCCAGCAGGGCAGGGTCCTACGAGCAGTACTTC.

V and J are TRBV6-6 and TRBJ2-7, with D tentatively TRBD1 (5 bases). Germline CDR1 is MNHNY and CDR2 is SVGAGI (reference sequence). Deletions cut 6 bases from V and 4 bases from J, with 10 bases between. The CDR3 has 12 residues. The CDR3 protein is CASRVDSYEQYF. The DNA for the CDR3 is TGTGCCAGCAGGGTTGACAGTTACGAGCAGTACTTC.

The chain has TRBV12-5 and TRBJ1-5; 7 nucleotides match TRBD1. Germline CDR1 and CDR2: LGHNT and FRNRAP. This CDR3 region has 18 residues. After removal of 0 bases from V and 6 bases from J, the junction contained 14 bases not matched to a gene. The CDR3 coding sequence is TGTGCTAGTGGTTTGGTACTAGGAGGGGGCCCAAGGAGTCAGCCCCAGCATTTT. It codes for CASGLVLGGGPRSQPQHF.

V gene TRBV28 combines with J gene TRBJ2-7; D not resolved. Deletions cut 5 bases from V and 3 bases from J, with 5 bases between. Germline V gives CDR1 MDHEN, CDR2 SYDVKM. The CDR3 has 11 residues. CDR3 sequence reads: CASSLLYEQYF. The CDR3 coding sequence is TGTGCCAGCAGTCTCCTCTACGAGCAGTACTTC.

This rearrangement joins TRBV9 to TRBJ1-6, with 8 positions matching TRBD1. Germline V gives CDR1 SGDLS, CDR2 YYNGEE. This CDR3 region has 14 residues. V shed 2 bases and J 5 bases; nucleotides not matched to a gene: 0. The CDR3 coding sequence is TGTGCCAGCAGCGTGACAGGGGATAATTCACCCCTCCACTTT. Its protein is CASSVTGDNSPLHF.

The rearrangement uses TRBV28 and TRBJ2-3; D unresolved. The ends were cut back, 7 bases at V and 1 base at J, with 18 bases in the middle. CDR1 MDHEN and CDR2 SYDVKM come from the germline V gene. This CDR3 is 16 amino acids long. The CDR3 DNA sequence: TGTGCCAGCACCTACTTAGGCGGCCGCCGCACAGATACGCAGTATTTT. Residues: CASTYLGGRRTDTQYF.

The chain employs TRBV28 and TRBJ1-1; D is unclear. Germline values: CDR1 MDHEN, CDR2 SYDVKM. The CDR3 covers 15 residues. V lost 2 bases, J lost 1 base, and 11 bases lay in between. CDR3 region: CASSLGRERNTEAFF. CDR3 coding DNA: TGTGCCAGCAGTTTAGGGAGGGAGAGGAACACTGAAGCTTTCTTT. Looking up the rest from reference TRBV28 and TRBJ1-1 gives the full variable domain: DVKVTQSSRYLVKRTGEKVFLECVQDMDHENMFWYRQDPGLGLRLIYFSYDVKMKEKGDIPEGYSVSREKKERFSLILESASTNQTSMYLCASSLGRERNTEAFFGQGTRLTVV.

The chain is built from TRBV6-4 and TRBJ2-2; 8 bases line up with TRBD2. CDR3 size: 13 residues. Germline V lookup: CDR1 MRHNA, CDR2 SNTAGT. The trim removed 4 bases at V and 5 bases at J, leaving 0 bases unmatched. For the CDR3, the DNA is TGTGCCAGCAGTGCTAGCGGGACCGGGGAGCTGTTTTTT. Translating gives CASSASGTGELFF.

This chain connects TRBV4-1 to TRBJ1-1; D not certain. V was pared by 0 bases and J by 0 bases, with 20 bases between. CDR1 is MGHRA and CDR2 is YSYEKL in the germline V gene. The CDR3 consists of 19 residues. Here the CDR3 reads CASSQDKPLLQVMNTEAFF. The CDR3 DNA is TGCGCCAGCAGCCAAGATAAACCCCTACTCCAGGTCATGAACACTGAAGCTTTCTTT.

The DNA of the CDR3 is TGCGCCAGCAGCTCGGGACAGGGGTCAATAGCGGGGGCCTACGAGCAGTACTTC. It yields the protein CASSSGQGSIAGAYEQYF. The chain carries TRBV5-1 and TRBJ2-7; tentatively, D is TRBD1 (10 bases). The germline V gene has CDR1 SGHRS and CDR2 YFSETQ. V lost 3 bases and J lost 2, with 24 bases in between. The CDR3 runs to 18 residues.

This chain uses TRBV7-9 with TRBJ2-7; 10 bases line up with TRBD2. Germline trimming cut 6 bases from V and 0 bases from J; bases unmatched to any gene: 5. CDR1 and CDR2 from the germline V gene are SEHNR and FQNEAQ (reference sequence). The CDR3 covers 15 residues. The CDR3 DNA reads TGTGCCAGCAGTCTAGCGGGAGTCCCCTCCTACGAGCAGTACTTC. It specifies CASSLAGVPSYEQYF.

CDR3 residues: CASREARGDTEAFF. The CDR3 coding sequence is TGTGCCAGCAGGGAAGCCCGGGGGGACACTGAAGCTTTCTTT. The chain uses TRBV11-2 and TRBJ1-1, with D perhaps TRBD1 (5 bases). The V end was cut by 6 bases, the J end by 3 bases, with 14 bases between. CDR1 is SGHAT, CDR2 FQNNGV, per germline. The CDR3 sequence is 14 residues long.

This clone was counted a single time. The CDR3 is CASSISDRTAAFF. CDR3 bases: TGTGCCAGCAGCATTAGCGACAGGACGGCAGCTTTCTTT. This chain uses TRBV5-6 with TRBJ1-1; tentatively, D is TRBD1 (6 bases). The ends were cut back, 4 bases at V and 10 bases at J, with 17 bases in the middle. Per germline, CDR1 SGHDT and CDR2 YYEEEE. The CDR3 extends over 13 amino acids.

Details on this clone: No conserved phenylalanine or tryptophan ends this CDR3, so it is likely a read error. No DNA is shown, since the ends of the CDR3 on it are uncertain; the CDR3 is the one TCRdb lists. This chain links TRBV30 with TRBJ1-1; the D segment call TRBD1 is taken from the table without a DNA check. A total of 15 residues make up the CDR3, ends included. Germline V gene lookup returns CDR1 GTSNPN and CDR2 SVGIG (reference sequence). CDR3 region: CAWIIKGDLGAGSFL.

This clone turned up a few times. This chain connects TRBV4-1 to TRBJ1-1; D gene uncertain. Germline V gene sequence: CDR1 MGHRA, CDR2 YSYEKL. This CDR3 contains 16 residues. V lost 4 bases, J lost 0 bases, and 15 bases lay in between. The CDR3: CASSPPVRRMNTEAFF. The CDR3 DNA sequence: TGCGCCAGCAGCCCCCCGGTCCGCCGAATGAACACTGAAGCTTTCTTT.

This chain connects TRBV4-3 to TRBJ2-1; maybe TRBD2 (7 bases). The germline V and J ends were trimmed by 1 base and 0 bases, with 10 bases remaining between them. Germline assignment: CDR1 LGHNA and CDR2 YSLEER. The CDR3 spans 16 residues. This CDR3 is CASSQVRGGSYNEQFF. CDR3 bases: TGCGCCAGCAGCCAAGTTAGGGGGGGCTCCTACAATGAGCAGTTCTTC.

V and J are TRBV12-5 and TRBJ2-7; TRBD1 matches 9 bases. J gave up 2 bases and V 1 base, and 6 bases lay outside the gene matches. CDR3 length: 16 amino acids. CDR1 and CDR2 (germline): LGHNT, FRNRAP. In DNA, the CDR3 is TGTGCTAGTGGTTTGGCCCCGACAGGGGGGGCCTACGAGCAGTACTTC. It yields the protein CASGLAPTGGAYEQYF.

This clone appeared once. The chain employs TRBV13 and TRBJ2-7, with TRBD2 matching 12 bases. The length of the CDR3 is 15 residues. V was clipped by 4 bases and J by 3 bases; unmatched bases: 4. The V gene's germline CDR1 is PRHDT and CDR2 FYEKMQ (reference sequence). The CDR3 is CASSSGTSGLYEQYF. CDR3 coding DNA: TGTGCCAGCAGCTCGGGGACTAGCGGGCTCTACGAGCAGTACTTC.